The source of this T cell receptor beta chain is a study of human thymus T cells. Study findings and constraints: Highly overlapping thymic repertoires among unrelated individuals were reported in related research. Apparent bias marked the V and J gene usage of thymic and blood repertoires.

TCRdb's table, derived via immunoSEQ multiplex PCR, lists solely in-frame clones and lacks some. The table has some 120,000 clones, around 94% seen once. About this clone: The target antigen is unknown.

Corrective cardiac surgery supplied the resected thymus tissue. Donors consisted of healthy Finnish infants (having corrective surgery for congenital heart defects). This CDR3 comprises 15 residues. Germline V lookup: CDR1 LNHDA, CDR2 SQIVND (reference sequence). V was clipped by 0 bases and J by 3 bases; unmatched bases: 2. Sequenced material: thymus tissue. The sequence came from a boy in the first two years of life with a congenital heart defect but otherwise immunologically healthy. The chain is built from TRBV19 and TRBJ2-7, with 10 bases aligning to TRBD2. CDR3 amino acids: CASSIDLAGDYEQYF. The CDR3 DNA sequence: TGTGCCAGTAGTATAGATCTAGCGGGGGACTACGAGCAGTACTTC.